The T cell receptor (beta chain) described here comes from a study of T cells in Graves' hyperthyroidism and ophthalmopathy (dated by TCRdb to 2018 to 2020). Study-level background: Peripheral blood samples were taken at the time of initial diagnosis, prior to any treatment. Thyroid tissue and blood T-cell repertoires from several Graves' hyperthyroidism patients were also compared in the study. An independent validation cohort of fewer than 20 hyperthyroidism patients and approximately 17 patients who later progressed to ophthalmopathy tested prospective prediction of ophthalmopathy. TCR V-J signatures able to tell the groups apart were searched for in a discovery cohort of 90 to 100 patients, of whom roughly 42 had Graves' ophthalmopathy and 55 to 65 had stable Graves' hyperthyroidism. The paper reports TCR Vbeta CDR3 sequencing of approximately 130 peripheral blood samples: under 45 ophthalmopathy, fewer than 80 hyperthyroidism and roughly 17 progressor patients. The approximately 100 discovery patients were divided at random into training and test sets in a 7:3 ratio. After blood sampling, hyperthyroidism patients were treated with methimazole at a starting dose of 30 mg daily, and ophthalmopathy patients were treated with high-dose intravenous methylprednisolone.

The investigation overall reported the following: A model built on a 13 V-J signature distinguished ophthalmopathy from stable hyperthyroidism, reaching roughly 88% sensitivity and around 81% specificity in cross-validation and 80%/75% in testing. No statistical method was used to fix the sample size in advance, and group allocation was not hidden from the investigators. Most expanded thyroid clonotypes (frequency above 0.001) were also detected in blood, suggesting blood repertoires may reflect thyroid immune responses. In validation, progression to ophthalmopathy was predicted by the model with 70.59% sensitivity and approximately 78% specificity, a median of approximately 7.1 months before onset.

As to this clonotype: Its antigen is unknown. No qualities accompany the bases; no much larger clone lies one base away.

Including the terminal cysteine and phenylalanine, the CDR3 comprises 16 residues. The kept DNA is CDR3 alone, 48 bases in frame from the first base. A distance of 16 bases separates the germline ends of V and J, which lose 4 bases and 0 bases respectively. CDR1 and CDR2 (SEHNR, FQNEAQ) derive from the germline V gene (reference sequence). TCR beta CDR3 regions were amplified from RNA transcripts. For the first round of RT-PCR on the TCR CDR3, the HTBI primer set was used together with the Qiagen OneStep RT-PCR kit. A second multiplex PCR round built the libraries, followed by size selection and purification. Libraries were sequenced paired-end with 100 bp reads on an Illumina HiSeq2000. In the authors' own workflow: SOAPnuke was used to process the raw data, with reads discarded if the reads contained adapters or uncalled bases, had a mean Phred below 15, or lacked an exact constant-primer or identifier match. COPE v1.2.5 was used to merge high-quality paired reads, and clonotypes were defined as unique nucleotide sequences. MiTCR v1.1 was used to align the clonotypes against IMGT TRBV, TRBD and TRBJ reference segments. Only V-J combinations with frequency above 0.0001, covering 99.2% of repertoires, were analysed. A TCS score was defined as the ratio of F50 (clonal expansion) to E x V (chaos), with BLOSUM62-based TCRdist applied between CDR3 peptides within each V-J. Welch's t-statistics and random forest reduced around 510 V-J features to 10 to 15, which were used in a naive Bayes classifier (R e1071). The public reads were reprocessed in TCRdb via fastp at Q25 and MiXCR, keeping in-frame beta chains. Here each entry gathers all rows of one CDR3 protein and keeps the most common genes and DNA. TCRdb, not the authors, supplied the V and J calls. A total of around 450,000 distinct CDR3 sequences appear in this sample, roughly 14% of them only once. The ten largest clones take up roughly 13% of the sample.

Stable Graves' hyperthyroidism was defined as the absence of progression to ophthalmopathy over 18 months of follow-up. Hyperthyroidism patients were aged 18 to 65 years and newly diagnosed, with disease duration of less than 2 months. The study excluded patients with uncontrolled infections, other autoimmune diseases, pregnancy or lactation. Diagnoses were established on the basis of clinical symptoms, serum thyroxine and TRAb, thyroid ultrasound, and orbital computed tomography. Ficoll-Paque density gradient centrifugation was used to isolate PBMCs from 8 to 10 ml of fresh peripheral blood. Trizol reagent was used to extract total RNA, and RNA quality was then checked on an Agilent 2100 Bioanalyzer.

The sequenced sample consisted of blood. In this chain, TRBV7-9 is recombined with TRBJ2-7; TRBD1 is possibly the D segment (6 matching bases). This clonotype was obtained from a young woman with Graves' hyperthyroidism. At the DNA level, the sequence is TGTGCCAGCAGCTACATGGGGACACTCAGCTCCTACGAGCAGTACTTC. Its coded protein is CASSYMGTLSSYEQYF.